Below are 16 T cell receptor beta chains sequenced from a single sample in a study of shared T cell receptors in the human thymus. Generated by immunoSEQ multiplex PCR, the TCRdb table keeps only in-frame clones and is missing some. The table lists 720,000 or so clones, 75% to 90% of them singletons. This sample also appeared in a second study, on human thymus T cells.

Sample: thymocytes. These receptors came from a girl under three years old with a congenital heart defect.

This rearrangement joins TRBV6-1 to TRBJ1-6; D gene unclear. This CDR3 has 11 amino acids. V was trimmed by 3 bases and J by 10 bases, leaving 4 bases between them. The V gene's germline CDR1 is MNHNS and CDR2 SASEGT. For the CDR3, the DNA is TGTGCCAGCAGTGATGGCTCACCCCTCCACTTT. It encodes CASSDGSPLHF.

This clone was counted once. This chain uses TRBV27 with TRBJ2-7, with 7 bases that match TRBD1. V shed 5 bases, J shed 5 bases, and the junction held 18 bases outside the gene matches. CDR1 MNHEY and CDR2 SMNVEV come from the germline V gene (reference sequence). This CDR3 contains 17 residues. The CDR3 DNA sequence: TGTGCCAGCAGTCCGAGCCCCTGGCAGGGGGATCAGGACGAGCAGTACTTC. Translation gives CASSPSPWQGDQDEQYF.

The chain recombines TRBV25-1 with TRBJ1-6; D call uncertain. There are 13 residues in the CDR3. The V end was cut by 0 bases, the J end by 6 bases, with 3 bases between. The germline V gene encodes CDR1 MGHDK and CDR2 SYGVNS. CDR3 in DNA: TGTGCCAGCAGTGAATATCTTAATTCACCCCTCCACTTT. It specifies CASSEYLNSPLHF.

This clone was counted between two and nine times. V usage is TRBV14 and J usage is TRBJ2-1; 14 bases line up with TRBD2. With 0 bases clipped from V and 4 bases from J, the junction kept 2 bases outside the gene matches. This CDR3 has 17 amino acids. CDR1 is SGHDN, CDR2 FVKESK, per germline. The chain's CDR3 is CASSQEGLAGVYNEQFF. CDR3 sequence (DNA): TGTGCCAGCAGCCAAGAGGGACTAGCGGGGGTATACAATGAGCAGTTCTTC.

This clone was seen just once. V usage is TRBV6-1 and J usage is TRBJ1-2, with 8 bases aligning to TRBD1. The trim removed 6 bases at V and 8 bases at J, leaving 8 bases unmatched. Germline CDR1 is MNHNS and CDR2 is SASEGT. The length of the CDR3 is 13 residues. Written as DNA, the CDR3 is TGTGCCAGCAGCGCAGGGGGCGCAGGCGGCTACACCTTC. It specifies CASSAGGAGGYTF.

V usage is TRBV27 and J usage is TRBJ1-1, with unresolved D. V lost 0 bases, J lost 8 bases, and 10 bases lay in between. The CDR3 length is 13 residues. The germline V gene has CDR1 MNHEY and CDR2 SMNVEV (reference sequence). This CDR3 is CASSLSVWREAFF. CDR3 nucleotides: TGTGCCAGCAGTTTATCGGTTTGGCGGGAAGCTTTCTTT.

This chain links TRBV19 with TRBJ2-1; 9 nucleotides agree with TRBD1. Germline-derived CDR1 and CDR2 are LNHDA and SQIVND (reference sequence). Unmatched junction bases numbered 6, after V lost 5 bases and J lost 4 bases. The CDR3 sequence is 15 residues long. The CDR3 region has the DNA TGTGCCAGTAGTCTGGGACAGGGTGAGTACAATGAGCAGTTCTTC. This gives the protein CASSLGQGEYNEQFF.

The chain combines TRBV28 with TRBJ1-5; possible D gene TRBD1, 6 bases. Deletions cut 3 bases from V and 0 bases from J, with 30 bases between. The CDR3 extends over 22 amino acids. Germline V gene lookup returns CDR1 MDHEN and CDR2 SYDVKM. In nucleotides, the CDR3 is TGTGCCAGCAGTTTTCGTTCGGGGGGCCAGGTAATCGCGAGTTATAGCAATCAGCCCCAGCATTTT. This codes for CASSFRSGGQVIASYSNQPQHF.

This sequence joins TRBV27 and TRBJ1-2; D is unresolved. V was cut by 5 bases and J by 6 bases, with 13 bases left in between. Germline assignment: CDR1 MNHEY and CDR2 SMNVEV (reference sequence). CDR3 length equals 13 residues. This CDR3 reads CASSAGHPDGYTF. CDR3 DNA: TGTGCCAGCAGTGCGGGTCACCCTGATGGCTACACCTTC.

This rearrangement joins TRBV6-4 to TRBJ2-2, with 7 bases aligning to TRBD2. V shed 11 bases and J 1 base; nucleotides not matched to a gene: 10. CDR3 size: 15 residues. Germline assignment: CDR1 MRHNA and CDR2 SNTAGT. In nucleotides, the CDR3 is TGTGCCCCCCGGGAGTGCGGGGGGAACACCGGGGAGCTGTTTTTT. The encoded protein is CAPRECGGNTGELFF.

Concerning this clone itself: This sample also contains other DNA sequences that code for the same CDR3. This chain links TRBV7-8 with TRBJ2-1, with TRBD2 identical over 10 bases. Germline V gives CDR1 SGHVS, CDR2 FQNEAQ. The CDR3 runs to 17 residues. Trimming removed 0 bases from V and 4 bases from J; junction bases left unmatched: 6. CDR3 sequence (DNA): TGTGCCAGCAGCTTAGCGTTAGTTAGCGGGGGGTACAATGAGCAGTTCTTC. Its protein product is CASSLALVSGGYNEQFF. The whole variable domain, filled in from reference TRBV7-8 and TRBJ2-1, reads GAGVSQSPRYKVAKRGQDVALRCDPISGHVSLFWYQQALGQGPEFLTYFQNEAQLDKSGLPSDRFFAERPEGSVSTLKIQRTQQEDSAVYLCASSLALVSGGYNEQFFGPGTRLTVL.

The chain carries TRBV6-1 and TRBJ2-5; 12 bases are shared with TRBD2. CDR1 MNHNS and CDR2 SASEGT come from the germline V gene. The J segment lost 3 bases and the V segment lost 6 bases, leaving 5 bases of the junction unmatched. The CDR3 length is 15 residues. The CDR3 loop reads CASRCGLAGKETQYF. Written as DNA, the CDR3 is TGTGCCAGCAGATGTGGACTAGCGGGAAAAGAGACCCAGTACTTC.

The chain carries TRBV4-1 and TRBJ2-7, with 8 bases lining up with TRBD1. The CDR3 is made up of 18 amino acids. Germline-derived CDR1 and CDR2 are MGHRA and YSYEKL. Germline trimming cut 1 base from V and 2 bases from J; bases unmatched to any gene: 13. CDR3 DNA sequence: TGCGCCAGCAGCCAAGGATTCACTGGACAGGGATGGACCTACGAGCAGTACTTC. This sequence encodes CASSQGFTGQGWTYEQYF.

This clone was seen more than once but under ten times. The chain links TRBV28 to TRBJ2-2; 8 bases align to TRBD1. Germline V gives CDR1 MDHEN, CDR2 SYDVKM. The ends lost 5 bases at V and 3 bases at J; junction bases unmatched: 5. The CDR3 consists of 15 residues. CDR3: CASSEGQGDTGELFF. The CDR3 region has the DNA TGTGCCAGCAGTGAAGGACAGGGAGACACCGGGGAGCTGTTTTTT.

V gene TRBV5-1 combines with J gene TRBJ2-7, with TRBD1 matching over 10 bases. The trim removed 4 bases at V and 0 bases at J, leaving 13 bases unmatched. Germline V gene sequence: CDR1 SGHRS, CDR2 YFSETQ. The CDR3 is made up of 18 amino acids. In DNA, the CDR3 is TGCGCCAGCAGCCAGGACCGTTCGGACAGGGGGACCTCCTACGAGCAGTACTTC. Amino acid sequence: CASSQDRSDRGTSYEQYF.

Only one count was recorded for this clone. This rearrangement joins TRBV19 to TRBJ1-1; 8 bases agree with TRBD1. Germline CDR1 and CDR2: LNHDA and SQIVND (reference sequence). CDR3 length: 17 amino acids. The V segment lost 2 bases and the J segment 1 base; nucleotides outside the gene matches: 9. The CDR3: CASSIPRGLDRNTEAFF. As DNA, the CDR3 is TGTGCCAGTAGTATACCCAGGGGGCTGGACAGGAACACTGAAGCTTTCTTT.